The entry that follows covers one TCR beta chain sequence. These data originate in a study of T cell changes during pregnancy in multiple sclerosis. Germline CDR1 is MNHNS and CDR2 is SASEGT. After removal of 6 bases from V and 5 bases from J, the junction contained 4 bases not matched to a gene. The CDR3 consists of 13 residues. Here immunoSEQ multiplex PCR was the method, and the copy in TCRdb shows in-frame clones only, minus some. The sample includes about 56,000 clones, 80% to 95% of them seen just once. This specimen consisted of CD4+ T cells from peripheral blood mononuclear cells, obtained in the third trimester of pregnancy. V gene TRBV6-1 combines with J gene TRBJ2-5, with 9 bases fitting TRBD1. The receptor comes from a female donor with multiple sclerosis, enrolled in a pregnancy study. The CDR3 is CASSRDREETQYF. CDR3 in DNA: TGTGCCAGCAGCCGGGACAGGGAGGAGACCCAGTACTTC.